Listed here are 21 T cell receptor beta chains from one sample, sequenced in a study of cytomegalovirus exposure and HLA in healthy donors. The protocol was immunoSEQ multiplex PCR, while the TCRdb copy is restricted to in-frame clones and leaves out a portion. The profile shows 110,000 to 150,000 clones, about 87% of them singletons. The sequencing sample was made of PBMCs. These receptor sequences come from a woman aged 30 to 39 in good health and CMV-seropositive.

The V call is TRBV4-2, the J call TRBJ2-7; the match to TRBD1 covers 8 bases. The germline V gene encodes CDR1 LGHNA and CDR2 YNFKEQ. The CDR3 sequence is 15 residues long. The J segment lost 7 bases and the V segment lost 0 bases, leaving 8 bases of the junction unmatched. CDR3 amino acids: CASSQDLGRGREQYF. As DNA, the CDR3 is TGTGCCAGCAGCCAAGATCTGGGCAGGGGGCGTGAGCAGTACTTC.

This rearrangement joins TRBV28 to TRBJ2-5; a weak D match, TRBD2 (6 bases). V lost 4 bases, J lost 2 bases, and 11 bases lay in between. Germline CDR1 and CDR2: MDHEN and SYDVKM. The CDR3 length is 14 residues. The DNA for the CDR3 is TGTGCCAGCAGTTCCTTAGCGGTACAAGAGACCCAGTACTTC. Amino acid sequence: CASSSLAVQETQYF.

The chain uses TRBV6-6 and TRBJ2-1; D is ambiguous. The CDR3 is 15 residues long. Looked up from germline, CDR1 is MNHNY and CDR2 is SVGAGI (reference sequence). The germline V and J ends were trimmed by 6 bases and 0 bases, with 12 bases remaining between them. CDR3 protein: CASSLDSSSYNEQFF. CDR3 DNA sequence: TGTGCCAGCAGCCTTGACTCAAGCTCCTACAATGAGCAGTTCTTC.

This clone was seen once. J is TRBJ2-3 and V is TRBV6-5; a possible D gene is TRBD1 (5 bases). The CDR3 spans 15 residues. V lost 2 bases to trimming and J lost 3 bases, with 12 bases between them. The V gene's germline CDR1 is MNHEY and CDR2 SVGAGI. In DNA form, the CDR3 reads TGTGCCAGCAGTTACGGGCAGGGTGGTACAGATACGCAGTATTTT. Translation gives CASSYGQGGTDTQYF.

The gene calls are TRBV10-2 and TRBJ2-1; 10 nucleotides align to TRBD2. The CDR3 extends over 15 amino acids. The junction had 8 bases not matched to a gene; V was cut back by 6 bases and J by 6 bases. Per the germline V gene, CDR1 is WSHSY and CDR2 is SAAADI. The CDR3 reads CASRTGLAEINEQFF. CDR3 sequence (DNA): TGCGCCAGCAGGACCGGACTAGCGGAGATCAATGAGCAGTTCTTC.

The chain couples TRBV4-2 to TRBJ2-5; TRBD2 matches at 9 bases. CDR1 is LGHNA, CDR2 YNFKEQ, per germline. J was trimmed by 5 bases and V by 4 bases; bases with no gene match: 11. The CDR3 spans 16 residues. Here the CDR3 reads CASSPSGRGGRETQYF. The CDR3 nucleotides are TGTGCCAGCAGCCCGAGCGGGCGGGGGGGCAGGGAGACCCAGTACTTC.

The chain combines TRBV1 with TRBJ2-5; the D call of TRBD2 is as the table states it, not checked on the DNA. TRBV1 is a known pseudogene. This CDR3 contains 19 residues. For the CDR3, the DNA is TGCACCAGCAGCCAAAGGTACTGGCGGGAGGGAAACTCCCAAGAGACCCAGTACTTC. Amino acids: CTSSQRYWREGNSQETQYF.

This clone was seen only once. V is TRBV4-1 and J is TRBJ2-7, with 8 bases identical to TRBD2. The CDR3 has 15 residues. The V segment lost 4 bases and the J segment 3 bases; nucleotides outside the gene matches: 8. The germline CDR1 and CDR2 sequences are MGHRA and YSYEKL. This chain's CDR3 is CASSPRGSGVYEQYF. CDR3 DNA: TGCGCCAGCAGCCCAAGGGGTAGCGGGGTCTACGAGCAGTACTTC.

The rearrangement links TRBV5-1 to TRBJ2-7; 9 bases agree with TRBD1. Germline assignment: CDR1 SGHRS and CDR2 YFSETQ. V was pared by 4 bases and J by 6 bases, with 5 bases of the junction left unmatched. CDR3 size: 13 residues. CDR3 loop: CASSGGQGSEQYF. The CDR3 nucleotides are TGCGCCAGCAGCGGAGGACAGGGGAGCGAGCAGTACTTC.

The chain is built from TRBV6-1 and TRBJ2-7; D is unclear. V was shortened by 6 bases and J by 0 bases, with 12 bases between the two germline ends. This CDR3 has 14 amino acids. From germline, CDR1 is MNHNS and CDR2 SASEGT. The CDR3 nucleotides are TGTGCCAGCAGCGCCAGCTACAGCTCCTACGAGCAGTACTTC. This sequence encodes CASSASYSSYEQYF.

The V and J genes are TRBV18 and TRBJ1-4, with D uncertain. Germline lookup yields CDR1 KGHSH and CDR2 LQKENI. The CDR3 loop spans 14 amino acids. V dropped 5 bases and J dropped 1 base, with 8 bases sitting between them. CDR3 DNA: TGTGCCAGCTCAAAGGGAGGAACTAATGAAAAACTGTTTTTT. Translated, it gives CASSKGGTNEKLFF.

The V call is TRBV28, the J call TRBJ1-1; D is unclear. There are 14 residues in the CDR3. Germline values: CDR1 MDHEN, CDR2 SYDVKM. Trimming took off 2 bases at V and 1 base at J, with 8 bases between the two ends. CDR3 in amino acids: CASSLVGANTEAFF. The CDR3 bases are TGTGCCAGCAGTTTAGTCGGTGCGAACACTGAAGCTTTCTTT.

The count of this clone is one. In DNA, the CDR3 is TGTGCCAGCGGAGCGGGGGGGCCCCCCGGCGAGCAGTACTTC. Residues: CASGAGGPPGEQYF. The chain joins TRBV25-1 to TRBJ2-7, with 10 positions matching TRBD2. The CDR3 runs 14 residues. The ends lost 8 bases at V and 6 bases at J; junction bases unmatched: 10. The germline CDR1 and CDR2 sequences are MGHDK and SYGVNS.

This clone was detected a few times. This chain connects TRBV11-2 to TRBJ2-7; 11 bases line up with TRBD1. The CDR3 is 14 residues long. Looked up from germline, CDR1 is SGHAT and CDR2 is FQNNGV. V gave up 7 bases and J gave up 3 bases; unmatched junction bases: 5. The CDR3 protein is CASTTGTGGYEQYF. The CDR3, as DNA: TGTGCCAGCACCACCGGGACAGGGGGCTACGAGCAGTACTTC.

The chain joins TRBV5-1 to TRBJ1-2, with 7 bases matching TRBD1. From germline, CDR1 is SGHRS and CDR2 YFSETQ. The CDR3 has 14 residues. V was pared by 2 bases and J by 8 bases, with 9 bases of the junction left unmatched. The chain's CDR3 is CASSLTQGWGGYTF. The DNA of the CDR3 is TGCGCCAGCAGCTTAACACAGGGGTGGGGCGGCTACACCTTC.

The J gene is TRBJ2-6, the V gene TRBV27; TRBD1 might be the D (6 bases). Trimming stripped 2 bases from V and 1 base from J, with 15 bases between. Per the germline V gene, CDR1 is MNHEY and CDR2 is SMNVEV (reference sequence). The CDR3 runs 18 residues. The CDR3 bases are TGTGCCAGCAGTTTAAGGACAGTGGGTCTTTCTGGGGCCAACGTCCTGACTTTC. Amino acid sequence: CASSLRTVGLSGANVLTF.

This clone occurred a few times. This chain links TRBV5-1 with TRBJ2-7, with D perhaps matching TRBD1 (5 bases). This CDR3 region has 13 residues. Between the trimmed V and J ends, which lost 2 bases and 3 bases, there was a span of 9 bases. Germline values: CDR1 SGHRS, CDR2 YFSETQ. CDR3 DNA sequence: TGCGCCAGCAGCTTCCGGACAAACTACGAGCAGTACTTC. The encoded protein is CASSFRTNYEQYF.

The rearrangement links TRBV7-2 to TRBJ1-2, with D tentatively TRBD1 (5 bases). Looked up from germline, CDR1 is SGHTA and CDR2 is FQGNSA. With 1 base removed from V and 4 bases from J, the gap between germline ends came to 13 bases. The CDR3 extends over 15 amino acids. In DNA form, the CDR3 reads TGTGCCAGCAGCTTAGTGGAGGGCACAGGCTATGGCTACACCTTC. It is translated as CASSLVEGTGYGYTF.

The chain uses TRBV7-6 and TRBJ2-1; 16 bases match TRBD2. The length of the CDR3 is 14 residues. Germline-derived CDR1 and CDR2 are SGHVS and FNYEAQ. V trimming: 5 bases; J trimming: 10 bases; junction bases outside the gene matches: 2. Here the CDR3 reads CASSTGLAGGEQFF. In DNA, the CDR3 is TGTGCCAGCAGCACGGGACTAGCGGGGGGGGAGCAGTTCTTC.

The count of this clone is one. The rearrangement uses TRBV29-1 and TRBJ1-2; D ambiguous. This CDR3 contains 13 residues. V lost 5 bases to trimming and J lost 8 bases, with 18 bases between them. Germline assignment: CDR1 SQVTM and CDR2 ANQGSEA. The CDR3 spells CSVTIQSALGYTF. CDR3 nucleotide sequence: TGCAGCGTTACTATTCAATCCGCCCTAGGCTACACCTTC. Variable domain in full (rest from reference TRBV29-1 and TRBJ1-2): SAVISQKPSRDICQRGTSLTIQCQVDSQVTMMFWYRQQPGQSLTLIATANQGSEATYESGFVIDKFPISRPNLTFSTLTVSNMSPEDSSIYLCSVTIQSALGYTFGSGTRLTVV.

This clone has only a few counts. This chain uses TRBV27 with TRBJ2-1; 9 nucleotides agree with TRBD2. V lost 5 bases to trimming and J lost 7 bases; unmatched junction nucleotides: 15. The CDR3 contains 17 residues. The germline V gene encodes CDR1 MNHEY and CDR2 SMNVEV (reference sequence). Here the CDR3 reads CASSDPYSGGSPNEQFF. DNA of the CDR3: TGTGCCAGCAGTGACCCCTACAGCGGGGGGTCCCCGAATGAGCAGTTCTTC.